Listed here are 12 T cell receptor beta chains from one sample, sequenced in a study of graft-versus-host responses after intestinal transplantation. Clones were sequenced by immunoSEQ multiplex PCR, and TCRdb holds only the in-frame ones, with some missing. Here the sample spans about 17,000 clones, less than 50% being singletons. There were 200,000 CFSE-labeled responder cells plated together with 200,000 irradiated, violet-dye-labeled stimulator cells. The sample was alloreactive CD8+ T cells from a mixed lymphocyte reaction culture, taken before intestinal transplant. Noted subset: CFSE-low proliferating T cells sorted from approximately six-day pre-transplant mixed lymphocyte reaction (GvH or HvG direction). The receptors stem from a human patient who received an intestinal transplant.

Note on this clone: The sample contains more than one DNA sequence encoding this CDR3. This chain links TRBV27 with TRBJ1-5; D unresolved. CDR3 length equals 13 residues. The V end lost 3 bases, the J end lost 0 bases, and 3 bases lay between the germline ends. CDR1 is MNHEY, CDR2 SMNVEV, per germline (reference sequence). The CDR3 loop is CASSLGSNQPQHF. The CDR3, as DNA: TGTGCCAGCAGTTTGGGTAGCAATCAGCCCCAGCATTTT.

The CDR3 DNA reads TGTGCCTGGGGGGACACCTACAATGAGCAGTTCTTC. Its protein product is CAWGDTYNEQFF. This chain links TRBV30 with TRBJ2-1; tentatively, D is TRBD1 (6 bases). The CDR3 consists of 12 residues. Germline values: CDR1 GTSNPN, CDR2 SVGIG (reference sequence). The V end was cut by 5 bases, the J end by 2 bases, with 7 bases between.

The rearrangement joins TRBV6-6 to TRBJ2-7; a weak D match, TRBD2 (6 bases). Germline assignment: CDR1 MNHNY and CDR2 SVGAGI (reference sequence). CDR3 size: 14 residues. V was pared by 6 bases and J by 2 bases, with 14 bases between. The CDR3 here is CASSRAGRTYEQYF. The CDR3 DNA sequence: TGTGCCAGCAGCAGAGCGGGTCGAACCTACGAGCAGTACTTC.

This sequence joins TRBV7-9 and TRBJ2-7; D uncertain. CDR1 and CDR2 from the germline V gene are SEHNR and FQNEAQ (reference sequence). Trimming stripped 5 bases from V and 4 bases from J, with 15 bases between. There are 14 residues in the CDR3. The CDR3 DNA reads TGTGCCAGCAGCCCAAAAACGGTCATATACGAGCAGTACTTC. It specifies CASSPKTVIYEQYF.

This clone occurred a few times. Written as DNA, the CDR3 is TGTGCCAGCAGTTTGATTTCGGGGGGCCCTAGGGAGCAGTACTTC. Protein sequence: CASSLISGGPREQYF. This chain links TRBV28 with TRBJ2-7; TRBD2 is a possible D gene (7 bases). The CDR3 length is 15 residues. The germline V and J ends were trimmed by 3 bases and 7 bases, with 19 bases remaining between them. Germline V gene data show CDR1 as MDHEN and CDR2 as SYDVKM.

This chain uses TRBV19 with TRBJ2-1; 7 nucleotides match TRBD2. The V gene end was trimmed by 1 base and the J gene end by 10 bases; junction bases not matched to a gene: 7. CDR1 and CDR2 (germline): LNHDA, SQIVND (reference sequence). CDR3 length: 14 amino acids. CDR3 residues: CASSIGEGWEEQFF. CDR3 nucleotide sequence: TGTGCCAGTAGTATAGGGGAGGGATGGGAGGAGCAGTTCTTC.

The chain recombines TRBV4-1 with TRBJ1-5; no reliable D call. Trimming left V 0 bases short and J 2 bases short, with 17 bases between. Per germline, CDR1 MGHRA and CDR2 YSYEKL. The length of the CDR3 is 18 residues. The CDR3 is CASSQDPYPSRGNQPQHF. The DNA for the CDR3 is TGCGCCAGCAGCCAAGATCCGTACCCCAGTAGGGGCAATCAGCCCCAGCATTTT.

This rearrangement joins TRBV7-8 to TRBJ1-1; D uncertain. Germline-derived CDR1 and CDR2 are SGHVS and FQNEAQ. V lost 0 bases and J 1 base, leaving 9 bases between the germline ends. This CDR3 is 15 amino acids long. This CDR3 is CASSLAAGRNTEAFF. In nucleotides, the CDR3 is TGTGCCAGCAGCTTAGCCGCAGGACGGAACACTGAAGCTTTCTTT.

This chain's CDR3 is CASSFRQGFRWSNQPQHF. The CDR3 coding sequence is TGTGCCAGCAGCTTTCGACAGGGGTTTAGGTGGAGCAATCAGCCCCAGCATTTT. This chain joins TRBV5-8 and TRBJ1-5; the match to TRBD1 covers 8 bases. Germline CDR1 is SGHTS and CDR2 is YDEGEE. V shed 2 bases, J shed 1 base, and the junction held 11 bases outside the gene matches. The CDR3 contains 18 residues.

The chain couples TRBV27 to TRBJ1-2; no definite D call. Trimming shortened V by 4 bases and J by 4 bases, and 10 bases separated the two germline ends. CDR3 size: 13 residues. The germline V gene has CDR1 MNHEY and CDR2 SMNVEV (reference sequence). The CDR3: CASSSVGGYGYTF. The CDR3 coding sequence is TGTGCCAGCAGTTCAGTAGGAGGCTATGGCTACACCTTC.

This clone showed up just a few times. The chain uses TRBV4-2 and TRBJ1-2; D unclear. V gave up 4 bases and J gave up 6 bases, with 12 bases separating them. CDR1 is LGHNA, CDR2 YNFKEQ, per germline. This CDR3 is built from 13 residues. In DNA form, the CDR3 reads TGTGCCAGCAGCCCCTCTGGGGTAAATGGCTACACCTTC. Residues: CASSPSGVNGYTF.

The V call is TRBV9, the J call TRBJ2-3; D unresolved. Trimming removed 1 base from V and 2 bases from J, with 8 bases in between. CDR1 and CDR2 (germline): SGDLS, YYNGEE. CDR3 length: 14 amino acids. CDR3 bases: TGTGCCAGCAGCGTATTTGAAGACACAGATACGCAGTATTTT. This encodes CASSVFEDTDTQYF.